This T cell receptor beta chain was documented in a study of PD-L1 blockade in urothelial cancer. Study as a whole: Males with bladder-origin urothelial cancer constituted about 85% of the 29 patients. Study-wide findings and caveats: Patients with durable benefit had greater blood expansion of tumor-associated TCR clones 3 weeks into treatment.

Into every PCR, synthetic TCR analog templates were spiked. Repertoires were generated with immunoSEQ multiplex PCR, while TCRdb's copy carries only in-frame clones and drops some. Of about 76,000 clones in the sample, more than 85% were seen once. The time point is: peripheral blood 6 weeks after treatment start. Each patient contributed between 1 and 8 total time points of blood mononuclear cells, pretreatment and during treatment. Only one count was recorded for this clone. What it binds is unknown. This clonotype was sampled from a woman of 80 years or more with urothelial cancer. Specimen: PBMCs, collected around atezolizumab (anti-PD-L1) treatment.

The CDR3 sequence: CASSIATYNLYGYTF. The CDR3 nucleotides read TGTGCCAGTAGTATAGCAACGTACAACCTTTATGGCTACACCTTC. The V gene is TRBV19, the J gene TRBJ1-2, with D unclear. The CDR3 has 15 amino acids. Germline CDR1 reads LNHDA; CDR2 reads SQIVND (reference sequence). With 1 base removed from V and 5 bases from J, the gap between germline ends came to 14 bases.